The 21 T cell receptor beta chains listed next were all sequenced from one sample in a study of OX40 agonist ivuxolimab in advanced cancers. Preparation of the library involved the immunoSEQ multiplex PCR assay. In TCRdb, the immuneACCESS table is reduced to in-frame sequences with V and J assigned. These tables do not hold every clone; where another copy was compared, an unresolved V gene accounts for under half, and the others remain unexplained. In this sample the table shows roughly 50,000 clones, more than 70% of which occur a single time. The top ten hold about 1% of the sample. The source was CD4+ or CD8+ T cells sorted from blood, collected in a trial of the OX40 agonist ivuxolimab. Every receptor here comes from an adult with an advanced solid tumor such as melanoma, head and neck, liver or kidney cancer.

V is TRBV11-2 and J is TRBJ2-7; D is undetermined. Germline CDR1 reads SGHAT; CDR2 reads FQNNGV. There are 13 residues in the CDR3. The V end was cut by 3 bases, the J end by 3 bases, with 9 bases between. CDR3 coding DNA: TGTGCCAGCAGCTTTGGGGTCGGCTACGAGCAGTACTTC. Residues: CASSFGVGYEQYF.

This chain connects TRBV10-1 to TRBJ2-5; weak D call: TRBD2 (6 bases). The CDR3 is 14 amino acids. V was cut by 3 bases and J by 6 bases, with 14 bases left in between. Germline V gene lookup returns CDR1 WNHNN and CDR2 SYGVQD (reference sequence). Written as DNA, the CDR3 is TGCGCCAGCAGTGAAGGCGGGACCGGAAAGACCCAGTACTTC. As protein: CASSEGGTGKTQYF.

V usage is TRBV7-8 and J usage is TRBJ2-5; the match to TRBD2 covers 8 bases. The J call could be wrong; TRBJ2-7 is a better fit for the DNA end. Germline loops: CDR1 SGHVS, CDR2 FQNEAQ. The CDR3 length is 18 residues. The CDR3, as DNA: TGTGCCAGCAGCTTAGGTAGTGTTAGCGGGGCCACCCCCTACGAGCAGTACTTC. Amino acids: CASSLGSVSGATPYEQYF.

The rearrangement joins TRBV4-1 to TRBJ2-2; perhaps TRBD1 as D (5 bases). Germline CDR1 reads MGHRA; CDR2 reads YSYEKL. V lost 1 base and J 1 base, leaving 7 bases between the germline ends. There are 15 residues in the CDR3. As DNA, the CDR3 is TGCGCCAGCAGCCAAGGGACATTGAACACCGGGGAGCTGTTTTTT. It translates to CASSQGTLNTGELFF.

The V call is TRBV2, the J call TRBJ1-2; perhaps TRBD1 as D (6 bases). CDR1 SNHLY and CDR2 FYNNEI come from the germline V gene. CDR3 length: 13 amino acids. Trimming removed 6 bases from V and 4 bases from J, with 12 bases in between. In DNA, the CDR3 is TGTGCCAGCAGGGATACAGGGAGCTATGGCTACACCTTC. This sequence encodes CASRDTGSYGYTF.

The chain employs TRBV29-1 and TRBJ2-1; TRBD1 is a possible D gene (6 bases). Trimming removed 8 bases at V and 4 bases at J, with 18 bases between. The CDR3 consists of 14 residues. The germline CDR1 and CDR2 sequences are SQVTM and ANQGSEA. As DNA, the CDR3 is TGCAGCTCTGCCTGGGGGCATCTGTACAATGAGCAGTTCTTC. Encoded protein: CSSAWGHLYNEQFF.

V usage is TRBV2 and J usage is TRBJ1-1; D may be TRBD1 (5 bases). Germline assignment: CDR1 SNHLY and CDR2 FYNNEI. The CDR3 length is 15 residues. Trimming removed 7 bases at V and 0 bases at J, with 15 bases between. DNA for the CDR3: TGTGCCAGCAATCCCCCGGGACCGCTGAACACTGAAGCTTTCTTT. It is translated as CASNPPGPLNTEAFF.

V is TRBV6-5 and J is TRBJ1-2; D gene unclear. The CDR3 spans 13 residues. Deletions cut 0 bases from V and 7 bases from J, with 9 bases between. In germline, CDR1 is MNHEY, CDR2 SVGAGI. The chain's CDR3 is CASSYSEVTGYTF. The CDR3 DNA reads TGTGCCAGCAGTTACTCCGAGGTGACTGGCTACACCTTC.

The table lists this clone with a few counts. V usage is TRBV7-9 and J usage is TRBJ2-7; D is perhaps TRBD1 (7 bases). Germline lookup yields CDR1 SEHNR and CDR2 FQNEAQ (reference sequence). The CDR3 consists of 15 residues. V was pared by 1 base and J by 6 bases, with 16 bases between. The CDR3 region has the DNA TGTGCCAGCAGCTTAGGCCGGGGGACAGTGATCGAGCAGTACTTC. Protein: CASSLGRGTVIEQYF.

This clone appeared a single time. Written as DNA, the CDR3 is TGTGCCTGGAGCGGAGGGCAGTGGTACGAGCAGTACTTC. Its protein product is CAWSGGQWYEQYF. The rearrangement links TRBV30 to TRBJ2-7; maybe TRBD2 (6 bases). Germline loops: CDR1 GTSNPN, CDR2 SVGIG (reference sequence). Trimming cost V 3 bases and J 4 bases, with 13 bases left between them. CDR3 size: 13 residues.

The chain joins TRBV6-5 to TRBJ2-2; weak D call: TRBD1 (6 bases). This CDR3 region has 12 residues. Trimming took 4 bases from V and 13 from J, leaving 13 bases between them. CDR1 MNHEY and CDR2 SVGAGI come from the germline V gene. The CDR3 here is CASSLGQSGLFF. CDR3 DNA sequence: TGTGCCAGCAGTTTAGGACAGAGCGGGCTGTTTTTT.

Points on this clone: Different DNA sequences within this sample yield the same CDR3. J is TRBJ2-3 and V is TRBV2; a weak D match, TRBD1 (6 bases). The CDR3 covers 13 residues. CDR1 is SNHLY and CDR2 is FYNNEI in the germline V gene. V shed 4 bases and J shed 1 base, with 6 bases lying between them. The CDR3 DNA follows: TGTGCCAGCAGTGGACAGGGCACAGATACGCAGTATTTT. This encodes CASSGQGTDTQYF.

The chain links TRBV19 to TRBJ2-1; TRBD1 aligns across 12 bases. CDR1 is LNHDA and CDR2 is SQIVND in the germline V gene (reference sequence). V lost 6 bases, J lost 8 bases, and 5 bases stayed unmatched. The CDR3 runs to 14 residues. CDR3 coding DNA: TGTGCCAGTAGGGGACAGGGGGCTTTAGATGAGCAGTTCTTC. Translating gives CASRGQGALDEQFF.

The chain combines TRBV18 with TRBJ2-2; unclear D gene. V was shortened by 1 base and J by 5 bases, with 14 bases between the two germline ends. This CDR3 region has 16 residues. From germline, CDR1 is KGHSH and CDR2 LQKENI. CDR3 sequence reads: CASSPLGPPTTGELFF. The CDR3 DNA reads as TGTGCCAGCTCACCACTCGGTCCCCCCACAACCGGGGAGCTGTTTTTT.

Remarks on this clone: Other DNA sequences in this specimen translate into the identical CDR3. The rearrangement uses TRBV18 and TRBJ1-2, with 9 bases identical to TRBD1. The CDR3 extends over 14 amino acids. Germline lookup yields CDR1 KGHSH and CDR2 LQKENI. The V gene end was trimmed by 3 bases and the J gene end by 1 base; junction bases not matched to a gene: 0. CDR3 DNA sequence: TGTGCCAGCTCACCGGGACAGGGTAACTATGGCTACACCTTC. Translation: CASSPGQGNYGYTF.

The J gene is TRBJ2-7, the V gene TRBV5-4; a weak D match, TRBD2 (5 bases). This CDR3 has 14 residues. Trimming removed 0 bases at V and 2 bases at J, with 9 bases between. Germline V CDR1 and CDR2: SGHNT, YYREEE (reference sequence). CDR3 sequence (DNA): TGTGCCAGCAGCTTGGGAGGGCGGACCTACGAGCAGTACTTC. Its translation is CASSLGGRTYEQYF.

This chain joins TRBV5-4 and TRBJ2-3, with TRBD1 as a possible D gene (7 bases). Germline CDR1 SGHNT, CDR2 YYREEE (reference sequence). Trimming cost V 0 bases and J 1 base, with 21 bases left between them. The CDR3 has 19 residues. The CDR3 region has the DNA TGTGCCAGCAGCTTGGGGACAGGAGGAGGGGTACGGGGCACAGATACGCAGTATTTT. Protein: CASSLGTGGGVRGTDTQYF.

The chain uses TRBV5-6 and TRBJ1-5, with 7 bases fitting TRBD1. V lost 4 bases to trimming and J lost 0 bases; unmatched junction nucleotides: 7. The germline V gene encodes CDR1 SGHDT and CDR2 YYEEEE. This CDR3 is 16 amino acids long. The CDR3 bases are TGTGCCAGCAGCACGGGACAGAGCCTTAGCAATCAGCCCCAGCATTTT. Protein product: CASSTGQSLSNQPQHF.

This clone has just a few counts. This rearrangement joins TRBV19 to TRBJ1-1; D is ambiguous. The germline V and J ends were trimmed by 5 bases and 0 bases, with 10 bases remaining between them. This CDR3 contains 14 residues. Germline lookup yields CDR1 LNHDA and CDR2 SQIVND (reference sequence). The CDR3 DNA sequence: TGTGCCAGTAGTCTCTTACACTTGAACACTGAAGCTTTCTTT. Its protein product is CASSLLHLNTEAFF.

This clone showed up just once. The chain joins TRBV30 to TRBJ1-2; D perhaps matches TRBD1 (5 bases). This CDR3 has 13 amino acids. V was trimmed by 5 bases and J by 5 bases, leaving 15 bases between them. CDR1 is GTSNPN, CDR2 SVGIG, per germline (reference sequence). The CDR3: CAWERQKGYGYTF. The CDR3 bases are TGTGCCTGGGAGAGACAGAAGGGTTATGGCTACACCTTC. Complete variable domain (other parts from reference TRBV30 and TRBJ1-2): SQTIHQWPATLVQPVGSPLSLECTVEGTSNPNLYWYRQAAGRGLQLLFYSVGIGQISSEVPQNLSASRPQDRQFILSSKKLLLSDSGFYLCAWERQKGYGYTFGSGTRLTVV.

The chain links TRBV7-6 to TRBJ2-3; 7 bases are a match to TRBD2. The CDR3 loop spans 13 amino acids. V dropped 4 bases and J dropped 4; count of bases not matched to a gene: 2. Germline V CDR1 and CDR2: SGHVS, FNYEAQ. The CDR3 loop is CASSWTSSDTQYF. The CDR3 DNA reads TGTGCCAGCAGCTGGACTAGTTCAGATACGCAGTATTTT.